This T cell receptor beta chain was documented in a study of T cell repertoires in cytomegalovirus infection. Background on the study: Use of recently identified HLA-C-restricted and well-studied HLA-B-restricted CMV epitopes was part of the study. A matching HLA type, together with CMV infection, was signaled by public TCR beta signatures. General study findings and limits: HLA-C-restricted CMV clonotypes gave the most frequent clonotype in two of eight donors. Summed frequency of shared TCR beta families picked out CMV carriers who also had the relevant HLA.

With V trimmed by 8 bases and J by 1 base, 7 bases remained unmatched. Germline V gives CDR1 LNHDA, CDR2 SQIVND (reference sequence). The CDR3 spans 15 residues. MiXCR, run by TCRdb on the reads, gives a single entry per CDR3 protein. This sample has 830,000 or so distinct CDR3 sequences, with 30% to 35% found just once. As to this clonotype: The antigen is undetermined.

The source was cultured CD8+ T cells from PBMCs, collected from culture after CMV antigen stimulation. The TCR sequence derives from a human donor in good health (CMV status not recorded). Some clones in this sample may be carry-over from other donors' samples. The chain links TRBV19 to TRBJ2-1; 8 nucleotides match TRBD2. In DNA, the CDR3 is TGTGCCAGTGAAAATAGCGGGGCTTCCTACAATGAGCAGTTCTTC. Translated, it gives CASENSGASYNEQFF.